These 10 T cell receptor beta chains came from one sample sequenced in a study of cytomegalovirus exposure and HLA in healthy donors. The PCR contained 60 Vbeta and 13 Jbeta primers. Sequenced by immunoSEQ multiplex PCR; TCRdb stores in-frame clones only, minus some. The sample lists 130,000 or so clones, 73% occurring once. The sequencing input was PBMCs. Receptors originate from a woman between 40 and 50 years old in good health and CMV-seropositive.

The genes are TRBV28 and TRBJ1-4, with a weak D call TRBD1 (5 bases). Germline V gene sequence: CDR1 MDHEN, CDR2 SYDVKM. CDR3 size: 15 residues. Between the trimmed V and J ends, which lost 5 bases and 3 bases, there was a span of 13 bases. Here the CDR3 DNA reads TGTGCCAGCAGTATACGGCAGACAGCTAATGAAAAACTGTTTTTT. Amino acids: CASSIRQTANEKLFF.

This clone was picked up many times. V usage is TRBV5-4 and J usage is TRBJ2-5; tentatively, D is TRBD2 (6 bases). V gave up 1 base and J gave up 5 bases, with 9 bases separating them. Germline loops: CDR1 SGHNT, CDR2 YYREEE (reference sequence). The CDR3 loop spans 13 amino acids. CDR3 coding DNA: TGTGCCAGCAGCTTGTCGGGAGCCGAGACCCAGTACTTC. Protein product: CASSLSGAETQYF.

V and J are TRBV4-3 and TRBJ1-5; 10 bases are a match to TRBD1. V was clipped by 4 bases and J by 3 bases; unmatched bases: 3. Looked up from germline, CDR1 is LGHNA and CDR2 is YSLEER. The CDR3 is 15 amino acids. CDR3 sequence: CASSPGTGDNQPQHF. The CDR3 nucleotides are TGCGCCAGCAGCCCGGGGACAGGGGACAATCAGCCCCAGCATTTT.

CDR3 in amino acids: CASSDRLTSSYEQYF. The CDR3 region has the DNA TGTGCCAGCAGTGACCGACTCACGAGCTCCTACGAGCAGTACTTC. V gene TRBV2 combines with J gene TRBJ2-7, with D hard to call. V was shortened by 3 bases and J by 0 bases, with 12 bases between the two germline ends. The CDR3 has 15 amino acids. CDR1 is SNHLY and CDR2 is FYNNEI in the germline V gene.

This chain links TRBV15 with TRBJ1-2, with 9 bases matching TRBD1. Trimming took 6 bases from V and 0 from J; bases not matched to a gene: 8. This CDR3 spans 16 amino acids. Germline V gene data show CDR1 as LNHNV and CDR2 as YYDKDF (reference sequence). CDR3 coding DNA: TGTGCCACCAGAGAGGACAGGGGCAAAGCTAACTATGGCTACACCTTC. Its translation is CATREDRGKANYGYTF.

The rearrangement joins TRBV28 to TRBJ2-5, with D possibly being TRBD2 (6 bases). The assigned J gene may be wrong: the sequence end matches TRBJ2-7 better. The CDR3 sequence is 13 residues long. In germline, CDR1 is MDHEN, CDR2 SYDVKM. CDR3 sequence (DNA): TGTGCCAGCACCCTAGGGCGGGAAGGCGAGCAGTACTTC. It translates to CASTLGREGEQYF.

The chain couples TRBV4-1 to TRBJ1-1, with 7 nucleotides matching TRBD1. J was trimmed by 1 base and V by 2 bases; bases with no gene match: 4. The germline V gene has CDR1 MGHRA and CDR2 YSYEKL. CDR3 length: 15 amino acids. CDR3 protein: CASSQTRGWNTEAFF. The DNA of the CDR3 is TGCGCCAGCAGCCAAACCAGGGGGTGGAACACTGAAGCTTTCTTT.

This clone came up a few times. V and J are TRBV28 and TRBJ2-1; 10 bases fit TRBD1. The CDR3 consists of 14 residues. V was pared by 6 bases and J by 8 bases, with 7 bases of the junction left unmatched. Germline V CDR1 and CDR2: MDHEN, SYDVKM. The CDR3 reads CASRTGGTPYEQFF. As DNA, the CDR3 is TGTGCCAGCAGGACAGGGGGCACCCCATATGAGCAGTTCTTC.

CDR3 sequence reads: CASSTGLDRGEQFF. The CDR3 DNA is TGTGCCAGCAGTACTGGACTAGATCGGGGTGAGCAGTTCTTC. The rearrangement uses TRBV27 and TRBJ2-1, with 7 bases lining up with TRBD2. Germline loops: CDR1 MNHEY, CDR2 SMNVEV (reference sequence). CDR3 length equals 14 residues. V gave up 5 bases and J gave up 9 bases; unmatched junction bases: 10.

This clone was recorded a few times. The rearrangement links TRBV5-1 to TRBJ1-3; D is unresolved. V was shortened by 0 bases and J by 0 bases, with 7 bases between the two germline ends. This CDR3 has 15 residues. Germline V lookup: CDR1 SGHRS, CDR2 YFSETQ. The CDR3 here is CASSLGEISGNTIYF. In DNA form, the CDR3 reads TGCGCCAGCAGCTTGGGGGAGATCTCTGGAAACACCATATATTTT. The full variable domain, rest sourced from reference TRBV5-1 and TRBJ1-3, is KAGVTQTPRYLIKTRGQQVTLSCSPISGHRSVSWYQQTPGQGLQFLFEYFSETQRNKGNFPGRFSGRQFSNSRSEMNVSTLELGDSALYLCASSLGEISGNTIYFGEGSWLTVV.